The 28 T cell receptor beta chains below come from one sample, sequenced in a study of multiple sclerosis patients with progressive multifocal leukoencephalopathy. Method: immunoSEQ multiplex PCR; TCRdb's copy keeps in-frame clones and lacks some. The sample carries 29,000 or so clones, roughly 89% recorded once. Time point indicated: five to six months of natalizumab therapy. This material consisted of PBMCs, taken from a patient treated with natalizumab. These receptors all come from a human donor with multiple sclerosis.

The J gene is TRBJ2-7, the V gene TRBV11-2; D perhaps matches TRBD1 (6 bases). The CDR3 loop spans 14 amino acids. Germline assignment: CDR1 SGHAT and CDR2 FQNNGV. V lost 3 bases and J lost 2, with 11 bases in between. DNA for the CDR3: TGTGCCAGCAGCTTCTCAAGGGGGACCTACGAGCAGTACTTC. Its protein product is CASSFSRGTYEQYF.

In this sample, this clone turned up a few times. This same CDR3 is encoded by further DNA sequences in the sample. The chain is built from TRBV6-1 and TRBJ1-1, with 9 bases fitting TRBD1. The CDR3 contains 13 residues. With V trimmed by 8 bases and J by 5 bases, 6 bases remained unmatched. The germline CDR1 and CDR2 sequences are MNHNS and SASEGT. In DNA form, the CDR3 reads TGTGCCAGCCGGGACAGGGCGTTTACTGAAGCTTTCTTT. It yields the protein CASRDRAFTEAFF.

The chain joins TRBV19 to TRBJ1-4, with unresolved D. V lost 0 bases and J lost 6, with 14 bases in between. Germline V lookup: CDR1 LNHDA, CDR2 SQIVND (reference sequence). CDR3 length equals 16 residues. Here the CDR3 DNA reads TGTGCCAGTAGTATAGATGCCGAAGAAAGAGATGAAAAACTGTTTTTT. Amino acid sequence: CASSIDAEERDEKLFF. The full variable domain, in which reference TRBV19 and TRBJ1-4 provide the parts outside the CDR3, is DGGITQSPKYLFRKEGQNVTLSCEQNLNHDAMYWYRQDPGQGLRLIYYSQIVNDFQKGDIAEGYSVSREKKESFPLTVTSAQKNPTAFYLCASSIDAEERDEKLFFGSGTQLSVL.

The chain is built from TRBV27 and TRBJ1-2, with a weak D call TRBD1 (5 bases). The ends were cut back, 4 bases at V and 3 bases at J, with 18 bases in the middle. Germline lookup yields CDR1 MNHEY and CDR2 SMNVEV (reference sequence). The CDR3 consists of 16 residues. The CDR3 DNA reads TGTGCCAGCAGTTCCCCCAGGGTAAGGGGTGACTATGGCTACACCTTC. The encoded protein is CASSSPRVRGDYGYTF.

The rearrangement uses TRBV27 and TRBJ1-2; D is ambiguous. Germline V gene lookup returns CDR1 MNHEY and CDR2 SMNVEV (reference sequence). The CDR3 spans 14 residues. V lost 0 bases, J lost 5 bases, and 10 bases lay in between. In DNA form, the CDR3 reads TGTGCCAGCAGTTTATCGTATCAAGTTTATGGCTACACCTTC. Translation gives CASSLSYQVYGYTF.

This rearrangement joins TRBV7-9 to TRBJ1-5; D remains unclear. CDR3 size: 16 residues. CDR1 is SEHNR, CDR2 FQNEAQ, per germline (reference sequence). V lost 4 bases to trimming and J lost 7 bases, with 20 bases between them. The CDR3 DNA sequence: TGTGCCAGCAGCTCGACGGCGTTGGGTATTAACCAGCCCCAGCATTTT. It yields the protein CASSSTALGINQPQHF. Filled out from reference TRBV7-9 and TRBJ1-5, the complete variable domain reads DTGVSQNPRHKITKRGQNVTFRCDPISEHNRLYWYRQTLGQGPEFLTYFQNEAQLEKSRLLSDRFSAERPKGSFSTLEIQRTEQGDSAMYLCASSSTALGINQPQHFGDGTRLSIL.

V and J are TRBV5-1 and TRBJ2-7; tentatively, D is TRBD1 (6 bases). The CDR3 consists of 12 residues. CDR1 and CDR2 (germline): SGHRS, YFSETQ. V was cut by 2 bases and J by 6 bases, with 9 bases left in between. The CDR3 loop reads CASSFTGSEQYF. The CDR3 coding sequence is TGCGCCAGCAGCTTTACAGGGTCCGAGCAGTACTTC. The complete variable domain, with remaining parts taken from reference TRBV5-1 and TRBJ2-7, reads KAGVTQTPRYLIKTRGQQVTLSCSPISGHRSVSWYQQTPGQGLQFLFEYFSETQRNKGNFPGRFSGRQFSNSRSEMNVSTLELGDSALYLCASSFTGSEQYFGPGTRLTVT.

This chain joins TRBV4-3 and TRBJ2-1; TRBD2 aligns across 10 bases. This CDR3 region has 15 residues. J was trimmed by 6 bases and V by 1 base; bases with no gene match: 3. CDR1 and CDR2 (germline): LGHNA, YSLEER. The chain's CDR3 is CASSQGLAGVNEQFF. CDR3 coding DNA: TGCGCCAGCAGCCAAGGACTAGCGGGCGTCAATGAGCAGTTCTTC.

V and J are TRBV5-6 and TRBJ1-1; maybe TRBD1 (6 bases). The ends were cut back, 1 base at V and 4 bases at J, with 8 bases in the middle. Germline lookup yields CDR1 SGHDT and CDR2 YYEEEE. The CDR3 runs 13 residues. The CDR3 DNA reads as TGTGCCAGCAGCTTGCGGGGGCCCACTGAAGCTTTCTTT. This encodes CASSLRGPTEAFF.

The V gene is TRBV10-1, the J gene TRBJ2-7; TRBD2 matches 11 bases. This CDR3 comprises 14 residues. The V gene end was trimmed by 9 bases and the J gene end by 2 bases; junction bases not matched to a gene: 6. The germline CDR1 and CDR2 sequences are WNHNN and SYGVQD (reference sequence). The CDR3 DNA follows: TGCGCCAGATACACTAGCGGGAGCGCCTACGAGCAGTACTTC. Protein product: CARYTSGSAYEQYF.

The J gene is TRBJ2-2, the V gene TRBV9, with 11 nucleotides matching TRBD1. The V gene's germline CDR1 is SGDLS and CDR2 YYNGEE. This CDR3 contains 18 residues. Trimming took 0 bases from V and 7 from J; bases not matched to a gene: 11. The CDR3 spells CASSVVAGQGAKGGELFF. DNA for the CDR3: TGTGCCAGCAGCGTAGTAGCCGGACAGGGGGCCAAAGGCGGGGAGCTGTTTTTT.

The chain has TRBV6-5 and TRBJ1-1, with D possibly being TRBD1 (6 bases). The CDR3 is 14 residues long. Trimming took 4 bases from V and 2 from J, leaving 11 bases between them. CDR1 and CDR2 (germline): MNHEY, SVGAGI. CDR3 DNA sequence: TGTGCCAGCAGTTCACGACAGGCAAACACTGAAGCTTTCTTT. As protein: CASSSRQANTEAFF.

The chain combines TRBV2 with TRBJ2-3; D remains unclear. Germline CDR1 and CDR2: SNHLY and FYNNEI. This CDR3 is built from 11 residues. Trimming left V 4 bases short and J 7 bases short, with 6 bases between. The CDR3 DNA sequence: TGTGCCAGCAGTGCACCATATACGCAGTATTTT. Protein: CASSAPYTQYF.

The chain uses TRBV28 and TRBJ2-2; D possibly uses TRBD1 or TRBD2 (6 bases each). With 2 bases removed from V and 3 bases from J, the gap between germline ends came to 16 bases. The CDR3 covers 17 residues. Germline V gives CDR1 MDHEN, CDR2 SYDVKM. This CDR3 is CASSLPTGGWDTGELFF. The CDR3 nucleotides read TGTGCCAGCAGTTTACCCACCGGGGGCTGGGACACCGGGGAGCTGTTTTTT.

The chain carries TRBV5-1 and TRBJ1-1; no clear D. Looked up from germline, CDR1 is SGHRS and CDR2 is YFSETQ. The CDR3 has 14 residues. Trimming took 4 bases from V and 8 from J, leaving 18 bases between them. The DNA of the CDR3 is TGCGCCAGCAGCCCGGGGAATCCCTACCGAGAAGCTTTCTTT. This translates into CASSPGNPYREAFF. The variable domain in full, with the rest retrieved from reference TRBV5-1 and TRBJ1-1, is KAGVTQTPRYLIKTRGQQVTLSCSPISGHRSVSWYQQTPGQGLQFLFEYFSETQRNKGNFPGRFSGRQFSNSRSEMNVSTLELGDSALYLCASSPGNPYREAFFGQGTRLTVV.

The chain joins TRBV7-8 to TRBJ2-7; 9 nucleotides match TRBD1. V was clipped by 4 bases and J by 5 bases; unmatched bases: 18. Germline CDR1 is SGHVS and CDR2 is FQNEAQ. This CDR3 is built from 18 residues. CDR3: CASSSITPGQGKKNEQYF. In DNA, the CDR3 is TGTGCCAGCAGCTCAATTACTCCGGGACAGGGAAAAAAGAACGAGCAGTACTTC.

The V call is TRBV7-2, the J call TRBJ1-1, with a tentative D call TRBD1 (5 bases). Trimming removed 1 base at V and 4 bases at J, with 19 bases between. The CDR3 is 17 residues long. Germline CDR1 reads SGHTA; CDR2 reads FQGNSA. As DNA, the CDR3 is TGTGCCAGCAGCTTAGGGCCAGGGCAGAGGAAGGGCACTGAAGCTTTCTTT. Amino acid sequence: CASSLGPGQRKGTEAFF.

The V call is TRBV7-2, the J call TRBJ1-1; the D gene is possibly TRBD1 (5 bases). Trimming removed 5 bases at V and 5 bases at J, with 21 bases between. CDR1 and CDR2 (germline): SGHTA, FQGNSA. This CDR3 contains 16 residues. DNA of the CDR3: TGTGCCAGCAGCCGAGAAATCCTAGGGGTTCAGACTGAAGCTTTCTTT. Translated, it gives CASSREILGVQTEAFF.

This chain connects TRBV6-5 to TRBJ2-7; 10 bases map to TRBD1. The germline gives CDR1 MNHEY, CDR2 SVGAGI. The CDR3 covers 14 residues. J gave up 5 bases and V 5 bases, and 6 bases lay outside the gene matches. The CDR3 spells CASSNRDRGDEQYF. The CDR3, as DNA: TGTGCCAGCAGTAACCGGGACAGGGGCGACGAGCAGTACTTC.

The CDR3 sequence is CASSHQGSAGELFF. The DNA for the CDR3 is TGTGCCAGCAGCCACCAGGGGTCCGCCGGGGAGCTGTTTTTT. The chain couples TRBV14 to TRBJ2-2; a weak D match, TRBD1 (6 bases). CDR3 length: 14 residues. Germline V gene sequence: CDR1 SGHDN, CDR2 FVKESK. The germline V and J ends were trimmed by 3 bases and 6 bases, with 11 bases remaining between them.

The V and J genes are TRBV18 and TRBJ2-3; D assignment may be TRBD1 or TRBD2 (6 bases each). The germline V gene encodes CDR1 KGHSH and CDR2 LQKENI. The CDR3 is 14 residues long. V gave up 5 bases and J gave up 3 bases, with 12 bases separating them. CDR3 in amino acids: CASSASGATDTQYF. In nucleotides, the CDR3 is TGTGCCAGCTCAGCTTCGGGGGCGACAGATACGCAGTATTTT.

Concerning this clone itself: This sample also contains other DNA sequences that code for the same CDR3. The rearrangement links TRBV14 to TRBJ1-5; weak D call: TRBD1 (6 bases). V lost 4 bases and J 4 bases, leaving 14 bases between the germline ends. Germline CDR1 SGHDN, CDR2 FVKESK. The CDR3 is 15 residues long. DNA of the CDR3: TGTGCCAGCAGCCCGGGTGGGGGCTGGAATCAGCCCCAGCATTTT. It specifies CASSPGGGWNQPQHF. The entire variable domain, with the rest obtained from reference TRBV14 and TRBJ1-5, is as follows: EAGVTQFPSHSVIEKGQTVTLRCDPISGHDNLYWYRRVMGKEIKFLLHFVKESKQDESGMPNNRFLAERTGGTYSTLKVQPAELEDSGVYFCASSPGGGWNQPQHFGDGTRLSIL.

On this clone: Mismatch with germline at one junction end may stem from a read error. The chain is built from TRBV10-3 and TRBJ2-7; D is ambiguous. This CDR3 comprises 11 residues. CDR1 ENHRY and CDR2 SYGVKD come from the germline V gene. CDR3 nucleotide sequence: TGTGCCATCAGTGAGTCCCAGGAAAAAGACTTC. This gives the protein CAISESQEKDF.

This chain connects TRBV7-2 to TRBJ2-7; D possibly matches TRBD1 or TRBD2 (5 bases each). This CDR3 comprises 12 residues. Looked up from germline, CDR1 is SGHTA and CDR2 is FQGNSA. Trimming took 6 bases from V and 9 from J, leaving 15 bases between them. The DNA of the CDR3 is TGTGCCAGCAGTATGGGGACGGTAGGGCAGTACTTC. Its translation is CASSMGTVGQYF.

The rearrangement joins TRBV25-1 to TRBJ2-2, with D tentatively TRBD2 (7 bases). The CDR3 covers 15 residues. V dropped 0 bases and J dropped 7 bases, with 12 bases sitting between them. Per the germline V gene, CDR1 is MGHDK and CDR2 is SYGVNS. The CDR3 spells CASSEYGRGGGELFF. Written as DNA, the CDR3 is TGTGCCAGCAGTGAATATGGGAGGGGGGGCGGGGAGCTGTTTTTT.

This sequence joins TRBV5-6 and TRBJ1-1, with D uncertain. The V gene's germline CDR1 is SGHDT and CDR2 YYEEEE. Trimming shortened V by 0 bases and J by 6 bases, and 12 bases separated the two germline ends. The CDR3 totals 14 residues. CDR3 coding DNA: TGTGCCAGCAGCTTGGTTCCGGGGTACGCTGAAGCTTTCTTT. Encoded protein: CASSLVPGYAEAFF.

The chain joins TRBV28 to TRBJ2-2; TRBD2 matches at 16 bases. Looked up from germline, CDR1 is MDHEN and CDR2 is SYDVKM. The CDR3 has 17 residues. V shed 4 bases and J 6 bases; nucleotides not matched to a gene: 5. The CDR3 reads CASSSWGLAGGPGELFF. The CDR3, as DNA: TGTGCCAGCAGTTCTTGGGGACTAGCGGGAGGGCCCGGGGAGCTGTTTTTT.

The J gene is TRBJ1-1, the V gene TRBV30; the D gene is possibly TRBD1 (6 bases). CDR3 length: 14 residues. The germline CDR1 and CDR2 sequences are GTSNPN and SVGIG (reference sequence). V shed 2 bases and J shed 3 bases, with 13 bases lying between them. The CDR3 is CAWSPTGPHTEAFF. The CDR3 DNA reads as TGTGCCTGGAGTCCTACAGGGCCCCACACTGAAGCTTTCTTT.